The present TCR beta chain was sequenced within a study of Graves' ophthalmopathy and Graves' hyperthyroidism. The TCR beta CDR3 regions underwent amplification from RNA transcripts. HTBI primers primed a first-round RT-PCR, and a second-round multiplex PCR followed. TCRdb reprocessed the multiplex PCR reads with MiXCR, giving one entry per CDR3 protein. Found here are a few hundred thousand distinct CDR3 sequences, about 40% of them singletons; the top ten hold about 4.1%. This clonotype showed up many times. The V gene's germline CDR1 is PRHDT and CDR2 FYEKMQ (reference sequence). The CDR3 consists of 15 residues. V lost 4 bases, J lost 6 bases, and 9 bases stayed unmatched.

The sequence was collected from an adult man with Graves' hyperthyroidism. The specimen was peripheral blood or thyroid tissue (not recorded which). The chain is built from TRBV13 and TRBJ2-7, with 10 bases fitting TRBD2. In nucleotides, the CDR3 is TGTGCCAGCAGCTCCCGAACCCTAGCGGGAGTCGAGCAGTACTTC. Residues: CASSSRTLAGVEQYF.